This TCR beta chain emerged from a study of T cells in Graves' hyperthyroidism and ophthalmopathy. The CDR3 extends over 15 amino acids. Per germline, CDR1 SGDLS and CDR2 YYNGEE. V shed 0 bases and J shed 6 bases, with 15 bases lying between them. The table lists this clonotype with a few counts. Its cognate antigen is unknown. Study observations and caveats: Also found in blood were most expanded thyroid clonotypes above 0.001.

TCR beta CDR3 sequences were amplified from RNA transcripts. When the TCR CDR3 underwent first-round RT-PCR, the HTBI primer set was used. In TCRdb, the multiplex PCR reads were re-called with MiXCR into one record per CDR3 protein. The table records 300,000 to 450,000 distinct CDR3 sequences, approximately 15% of them present only once. The sequenced sample was blood. This sequence originates from a woman aged 30 to 39 with Graves' ophthalmopathy. The rearrangement uses TRBV9 and TRBJ1-1; no reliable D call. This CDR3 reads CASSVAGLGGSEAFF. CDR3 DNA: TGTGCCAGCAGCGTAGCGGGCCTTGGAGGCTCTGAAGCTTTCTTT. The variable domain in full, with the rest retrieved from reference TRBV9 and TRBJ1-1, is DSGVTQTPKHLITATGQRVTLRCSPRSGDLSVYWYQQSLDQGLQFLIQYYNGEERAKGNILERFSAQQFPDLHSELNLSSLELGDSALYFCASSVAGLGGSEAFFGQGTRLTVV.